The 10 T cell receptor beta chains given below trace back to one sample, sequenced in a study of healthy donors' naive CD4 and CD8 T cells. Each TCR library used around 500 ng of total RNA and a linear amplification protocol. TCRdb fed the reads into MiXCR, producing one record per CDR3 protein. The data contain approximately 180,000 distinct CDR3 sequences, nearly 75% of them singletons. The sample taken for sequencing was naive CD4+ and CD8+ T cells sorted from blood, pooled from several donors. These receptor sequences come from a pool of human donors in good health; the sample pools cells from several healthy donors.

CDR3 nucleotide sequence: TGCAGCGTTGAAGATCCCCCAGGAAACACCGGGGAGCTGTTTTTT. Amino acid sequence: CSVEDPPGNTGELFF. This chain connects TRBV29-1 to TRBJ2-2, with unresolved D. Trimming left V 0 bases short and J 2 bases short, with 10 bases between. The CDR3 has 15 residues. Germline V gene lookup returns CDR1 SQVTM and CDR2 ANQGSEA.

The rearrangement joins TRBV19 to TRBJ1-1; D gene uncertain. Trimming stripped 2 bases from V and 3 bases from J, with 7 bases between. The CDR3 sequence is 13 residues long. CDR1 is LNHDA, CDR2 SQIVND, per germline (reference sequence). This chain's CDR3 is CASSIKVDTEAFF. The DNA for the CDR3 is TGTGCCAGTAGTATAAAGGTGGACACTGAAGCTTTCTTT.

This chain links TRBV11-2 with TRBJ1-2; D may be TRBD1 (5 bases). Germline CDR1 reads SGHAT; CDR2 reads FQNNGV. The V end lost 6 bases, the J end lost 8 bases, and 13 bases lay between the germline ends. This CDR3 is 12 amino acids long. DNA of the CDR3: TGTGCCAGCAGTACCTGGGGCGAAGGCTACACCTTC. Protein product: CASSTWGEGYTF.

CDR3 residues: CSVEKGSLYEQYF. The CDR3 DNA is TGCAGCGTTGAAAAGGGATCCCTCTACGAGCAGTACTTC. V gene TRBV29-1 combines with J gene TRBJ2-7; D gene ambiguous. This CDR3 has 13 residues. Trimming stripped 2 bases from V and 3 bases from J, with 11 bases between. Germline CDR1 reads SQVTM; CDR2 reads ANQGSEA.

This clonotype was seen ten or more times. CDR3 sequence: CSVVGTGWGSYNEQFF. As DNA, the CDR3 is TGCAGCGTTGTAGGGACAGGTTGGGGTTCCTACAATGAGCAGTTCTTC. The rearrangement uses TRBV29-1 and TRBJ2-1, with 8 nucleotides matching TRBD1. V was pared by 4 bases and J by 1 base, with 9 bases of the junction left unmatched. Per the germline V gene, CDR1 is SQVTM and CDR2 is ANQGSEA. The CDR3 has 16 residues.

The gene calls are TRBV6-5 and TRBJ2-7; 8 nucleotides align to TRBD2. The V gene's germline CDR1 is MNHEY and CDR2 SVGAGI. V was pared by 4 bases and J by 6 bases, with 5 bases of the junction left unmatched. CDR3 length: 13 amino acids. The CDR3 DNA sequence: TGTGCCAGCAGTTTGGCGGGGGGTTCCGAGCAGTACTTC. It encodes CASSLAGGSEQYF.

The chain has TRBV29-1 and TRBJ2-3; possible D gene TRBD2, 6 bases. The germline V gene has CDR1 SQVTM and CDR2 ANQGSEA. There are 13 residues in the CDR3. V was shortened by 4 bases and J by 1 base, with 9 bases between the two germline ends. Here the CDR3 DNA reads TGCAGCGTTGGATCTAGCGGCACAGATACGCAGTATTTT. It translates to CSVGSSGTDTQYF.

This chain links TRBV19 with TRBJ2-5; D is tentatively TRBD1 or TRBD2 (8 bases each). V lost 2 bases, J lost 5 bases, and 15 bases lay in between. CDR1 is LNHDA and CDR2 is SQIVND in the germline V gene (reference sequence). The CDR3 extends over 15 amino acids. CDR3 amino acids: CASSITGGLGETQYF. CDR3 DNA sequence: TGTGCCAGTAGTATAACAGGGGGACTAGGGGAGACCCAGTACTTC.

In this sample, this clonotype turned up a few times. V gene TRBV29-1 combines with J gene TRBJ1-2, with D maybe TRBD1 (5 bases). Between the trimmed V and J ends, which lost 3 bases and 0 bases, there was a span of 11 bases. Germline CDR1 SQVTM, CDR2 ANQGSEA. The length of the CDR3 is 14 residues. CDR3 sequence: CSVEGRATNYGYTF. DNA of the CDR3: TGCAGCGTTGAGGGCAGGGCCACTAACTATGGCTACACCTTC.

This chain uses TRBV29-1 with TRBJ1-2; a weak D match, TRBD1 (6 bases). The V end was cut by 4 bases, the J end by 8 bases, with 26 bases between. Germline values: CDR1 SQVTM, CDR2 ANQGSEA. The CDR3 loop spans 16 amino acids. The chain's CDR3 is CSVGGRRGGEFGGYTF. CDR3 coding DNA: TGCAGCGTTGGGGGGCGTCGTGGAGGAGAGTTTGGCGGCTACACCTTC.